This T cell receptor beta chain was retrieved from a study of shared clonotypes between healthy human individuals. Findings of the study overall: Sharing of clonotypes among donors was expected to vary with sequencing depth. Memory subsets generally showed smaller estimated richness than naive subsets did.

An even split of each subset's genomic DNA across several immunoSEQ plates was performed. The data were produced by immunoSEQ multiplex PCR, yet TCRdb's version contains in-frame clones alone and is incomplete. The sample consists of over a million clones, 75% to 85% of them appearing once. V was pared by 0 bases and J by 2 bases, with 4 bases between. The CDR3 is made up of 12 amino acids. Germline assignment: CDR1 GTSNPN and CDR2 SVGIG (reference sequence). Turning to this clone: The antigen is not known.

The gene calls are TRBV30 and TRBJ2-5; no firm D call. Specimen: memory CD4+ T cells from PBMCs. As for subset: CD45RA-negative fraction. This clonotype originated in a man between 18 and 35 years old in good health. Some clones in this sample may be carry-over from other donors' samples. CDR3 residues: CAWSVTQETQYF. The CDR3 nucleotides are TGTGCCTGGAGTGTCACTCAAGAGACCCAGTACTTC.